A selection of T cell receptor beta chains follows, all from one sample in a study of technical replicates of blood from several donors. Some clones are missing from TCRdb's copy, which holds only in-frame ones; the method was immunoSEQ multiplex PCR. This sample has 50,000 to 80,000 clones; roughly 90% occur once, and the top ten carry approximately 4.4%. The sequencing sample was made of PBMCs. Receptors originate from a human donor in good health. Some clones in this sample may be carry-over from other donors' samples. The CDR3 runs from the conserved cysteine through the conserved F or W. Each record gives: J gene, clone size, D gene, V gene, CDR3 DNA, CDR3 protein. The D gene is left open where the match is weak. Clone size is not always given. Where it is, it says once, few, many or a class for expanded clones.

j_call: TRBJ1-6
clone_size: .
d_call: .
v_call: TRBV10-1
cdr3_nt: TGCGCCAGCAGTGGGGGGGGATCACCCCTCCACTTT
cdr3_aa: CASSGGGSPLHF

j_call: TRBJ2-7
clone_size: .
d_call: .
v_call: TRBV7-2
cdr3_nt: TGTGCCAGCAGCTTAGACCCGCGGGGCGAGCAGTACTTC
cdr3_aa: CASSLDPRGEQYF

j_call: TRBJ1-2
clone_size: .
d_call: TRBD1
v_call: TRBV4-2
cdr3_nt: TGTGCCAGCAGCCAAGTGTTGGGGACAGGGGGCTCTAACTATGGCTACACCTTC
cdr3_aa: CASSQVLGTGGSNYGYTF

j_call: TRBJ1-1
clone_size: few
d_call: .
v_call: TRBV4-3
cdr3_nt: TGCGCCAGCAGCCAAGAATTGAGGAGTGCGGCTGAAGCTTTCTTT
cdr3_aa: CASSQELRSAAEAFF

j_call: TRBJ1-2
clone_size: .
d_call: .
v_call: TRBV6-1
cdr3_nt: TGTGCCAGCAGTATCGAGGCAGGAGGTTATGGCTACACCTTC
cdr3_aa: CASSIEAGGYGYTF

j_call: TRBJ1-2
clone_size: .
d_call: TRBD1
v_call: TRBV27
cdr3_nt: TGTGCCAGCAGTTTAGGGACAGGGGGATCAAGCTATGGCTACACCTTC
cdr3_aa: CASSLGTGGSSYGYTF

j_call: TRBJ2-2
clone_size: once
d_call: TRBD2
v_call: TRBV15
cdr3_nt: TGTGCCACCAGCAGAGTCGCGGGGGGGATCACCGGGGAGCTGTTTTTT
cdr3_aa: CATSRVAGGITGELFF

j_call: TRBJ1-5
clone_size: once
d_call: .
v_call: TRBV19
cdr3_nt: TGTGCCAGTACGAGGGCGGATAGCAATCAGCCCCAGCATTTT
cdr3_aa: CASTRADSNQPQHF

j_call: TRBJ1-3
clone_size: .
d_call: .
v_call: TRBV7-8
cdr3_nt: TGTGCCAGCAGCCCCCGCGGCTCTGGAAACACCATATATTTT
cdr3_aa: CASSPRGSGNTIYF

j_call: TRBJ1-1
clone_size: .
d_call: .
v_call: TRBV4-3
cdr3_nt: TGCGCCAGCAGCCAAGATTTGCGGACTGAAGCTTTCTTT
cdr3_aa: CASSQDLRTEAFF

j_call: TRBJ1-5
clone_size: .
d_call: .
v_call: TRBV5-8
cdr3_nt: TGTGCCAGCAGCCAGGATAGCAATCAGCCCCAGCATTTT
cdr3_aa: CASSQDSNQPQHF

j_call: TRBJ2-7
clone_size: .
d_call: TRBD1
v_call: TRBV4-3
cdr3_nt: TGCGCCAGCAGCCAAGATGACAGGGGCTACGAGCAGTACTTC
cdr3_aa: CASSQDDRGYEQYF

j_call: TRBJ1-5
clone_size: .
d_call: .
v_call: TRBV2
cdr3_nt: TGTGCCAGCAGTGAAGCGCACGGGTCCTTTAGGCCCCAGCATTTT
cdr3_aa: CASSEAHGSFRPQHF

j_call: TRBJ1-2
clone_size: .
d_call: .
v_call: TRBV5-1
cdr3_nt: TGCGCCAGCAGCTTGGAGTGGGGGGGGAACTATGGCTACACCTTC
cdr3_aa: CASSLEWGGNYGYTF

j_call: TRBJ1-6
clone_size: once
d_call: .
v_call: TRBV11-1
cdr3_nt: TGTGCCAGCAGCTTGGGCTTACCTTCACCCCTCCACTTT
cdr3_aa: CASSLGLPSPLHF

j_call: TRBJ1-1
clone_size: .
d_call: TRBD1
v_call: TRBV5-1
cdr3_nt: TGCGCCAGCAGCGTATCCCCAAACAGGGGAACTGAAGCTTTCTTT
cdr3_aa: CASSVSPNRGTEAFF

j_call: TRBJ2-6
clone_size: .
d_call: .
v_call: TRBV7-2
cdr3_nt: TGTGCCAGCAGCCCATGGCCCCTCGGGGCCAACGTCCTGACTTTC
cdr3_aa: CASSPWPLGANVLTF

j_call: TRBJ2-2
clone_size: once
d_call: .
v_call: TRBV9
cdr3_nt: TGTGCCAGCAGCGTAGGAGGTAGACAGAAAAACACCGGGGAGCTGTTTTTT
cdr3_aa: CASSVGGRQKNTGELFF

j_call: TRBJ2-7
clone_size: .
d_call: TRBD2
v_call: TRBV4-2
cdr3_nt: TGTGCCAGCAGACTAGCGGGGGGGTCCTACGAGCAGTACTTC
cdr3_aa: CASRLAGGSYEQYF

j_call: TRBJ2-1
clone_size: once
d_call: TRBD2
v_call: TRBV5-6
cdr3_nt: TGTGCCAGCAGCTTGGTCCTTATCCGCGGGAGATCCTACAATGAGCAGTTCTTC
cdr3_aa: CASSLVLIRGRSYNEQFF

j_call: TRBJ2-1
clone_size: .
d_call: TRBD2
v_call: TRBV5-1
cdr3_nt: TGCGCCAGCAGCTTGAGGTCTAGCGGGCTCGATGAGCAGTTCTTC
cdr3_aa: CASSLRSSGLDEQFF

j_call: TRBJ2-3
clone_size: .
d_call: .
v_call: TRBV12-5
cdr3_nt: TGTGCTAGTGGTTTGTTGTCCGGGGGAGATACGCAGTATTTT
cdr3_aa: CASGLLSGGDTQYF

j_call: TRBJ2-5
clone_size: .
d_call: TRBD1
v_call: TRBV4-1
cdr3_nt: TGCGCCAGCAGCCGAGCAGACGCCCGCGGGACAGGGTATGTGGAGACCCAGTACTTC
cdr3_aa: CASSRADARGTGYVETQYF

j_call: TRBJ2-7
clone_size: .
d_call: .
v_call: TRBV7-2
cdr3_nt: TGTGCCAGCAGCCCCAGCTACGAGCAGTACTTC
cdr3_aa: CASSPSYEQYF

j_call: TRBJ2-5
clone_size: .
d_call: TRBD1
v_call: TRBV19
cdr3_nt: TGTGCCAGTAGTATATCGGCTCAGGGGGCCCAAGAGACCCAGTACTTC
cdr3_aa: CASSISAQGAQETQYF

j_call: TRBJ1-3
clone_size: .
d_call: TRBD1
v_call: TRBV5-6
cdr3_nt: TGTGCCAGCAGCTTGGATGGGACAGGGATACGAAACACCATATATTTT
cdr3_aa: CASSLDGTGIRNTIYF

j_call: TRBJ1-5
clone_size: .
d_call: TRBD1
v_call: TRBV10-1
cdr3_nt: TGCGCCAACCTCCGGGACAGGGACAATCAGCCCCAGCATTTT
cdr3_aa: CANLRDRDNQPQHF

j_call: TRBJ1-2
clone_size: .
d_call: .
v_call: TRBV28
cdr3_nt: TGTGCCAGCCTGACAGACTATGGCTACACCTTC
cdr3_aa: CASLTDYGYTF

j_call: TRBJ2-5
clone_size: .
d_call: TRBD1
v_call: TRBV7-7
cdr3_nt: TGTGCCAGCAGCTCCGGGGACAGGGGAATGGAGACCCAGTACTTC
cdr3_aa: CASSSGDRGMETQYF

j_call: TRBJ2-7
clone_size: .
d_call: TRBD2
v_call: TRBV29-1
cdr3_nt: TGCAGCGTTGGGACTAGCGGGAACGAGCAGTACTTC
cdr3_aa: CSVGTSGNEQYF

j_call: TRBJ2-7
clone_size: .
d_call: .
v_call: TRBV29-1
cdr3_nt: TGCAGCGTTGAGGACAAGGAGCAGTACTTC
cdr3_aa: CSVEDKEQYF

j_call: TRBJ2-7
clone_size: medium-sized
d_call: .
v_call: TRBV4-2
cdr3_nt: TGTGCCAGCAGCCAAGCTCCAGATTCCTCCTACGAGCAGTACTTC
cdr3_aa: CASSQAPDSSYEQYF

j_call: TRBJ2-6
clone_size: .
d_call: .
v_call: TRBV7-9
cdr3_nt: TGTGCCAGCAGCTTAGATGGCAGCTCTGGGGCCAACGTCCTGACTTTC
cdr3_aa: CASSLDGSSGANVLTF

j_call: TRBJ1-5
clone_size: .
d_call: .
v_call: TRBV5-6
cdr3_nt: TGTGCCAGCAGCTTGTATTCGCGGGGGGCGAATTATCAGCCCCAGCATTTT
cdr3_aa: CASSLYSRGANYQPQHF

j_call: TRBJ2-1
clone_size: .
d_call: TRBD1
v_call: TRBV6-5
cdr3_nt: TGTGCCAGCAGTTACTCGATCAGGGGGACGAATGAGCAGTTCTTC
cdr3_aa: CASSYSIRGTNEQFF

j_call: TRBJ2-3
clone_size: .
d_call: .
v_call: TRBV12-5
cdr3_nt: TGTGCTAGTGGTCAAACTCGGGCGGGAGATACGCAGTATTTT
cdr3_aa: CASGQTRAGDTQYF